The entry below describes one TCR beta chain. The sample belongs to a study of blood T cell repertoires in COVID-19. Measured with immunoSEQ multiplex PCR; TCRdb has only the in-frame clones, and not every one. This sample yields roughly 250,000 clones, of which 65% to 90% are seen a single time; about 2.9% belongs to the top ten. The CDR3 length is 17 residues. Looked up from germline, CDR1 is SGHRS and CDR2 is YFSETQ. Trimming cost V 4 bases and J 2 bases; bases outside gene matches: 9. The rearrangement uses TRBV5-1 and TRBJ2-3; 11 bases line up with TRBD2. The source of this sequence is a woman between 55 and 75 years old with active or convalescent COVID-19. Sequenced input: peripheral blood. CDR3 residues: CASSKLLAGEYTDTQYF. The DNA of the CDR3 is TGCGCCAGCAGCAAACTACTAGCGGGGGAGTACACAGATACGCAGTATTTT. The full variable domain, rest sourced from reference TRBV5-1 and TRBJ2-3, is KAGVTQTPRYLIKTRGQQVTLSCSPISGHRSVSWYQQTPGQGLQFLFEYFSETQRNKGNFPGRFSGRQFSNSRSEMNVSTLELGDSALYLCASSKLLAGEYTDTQYFGPGTRLTVL.